This TCR beta chain was profiled in a study of T cells in Graves' hyperthyroidism and ophthalmopathy. The source material, RNA transcripts, was used to amplify TCR beta CDR3 regions. The TCR CDR3 first-round RT-PCR relied on the HTBI primer set. Using its own MiXCR run on the multiplex PCR reads, TCRdb lists one record per CDR3 protein. The data contain approximately 720,000 distinct CDR3 sequences, roughly a sixth of them singletons. Newly diagnosed hyperthyroidism, duration under 2 months, in patients aged 18 to 65. Those patients with uncontrolled infection, other autoimmune disease, pregnancy or lactation were excluded. Sampled blood dates from first hyperthyroidism diagnosis, and it precedes any ophthalmopathy symptoms. This CDR3 comprises 14 residues. V gave up 10 bases and J gave up 4 bases; unmatched junction bases: 10. Germline-derived CDR1 and CDR2 are LNHDA and SQIVND (reference sequence).

Material: blood. The sequence was collected from a woman between 45 and 60 years old with Graves' hyperthyroidism that later progressed to Graves' ophthalmopathy. V is TRBV19 and J is TRBJ1-2; 9 bases agree with TRBD1. Here the CDR3 reads CATVRDRESYGYTF. DNA of the CDR3: TGTGCCACAGTAAGGGACAGGGAGTCCTATGGCTACACCTTC.